This entry describes one T cell receptor beta chain. What it recognizes is unknown. This sample stems from a study of post-analysis software for immune sequencing data. Study information: Included among the disease courses, which were recorded for the cohort, were relapsing-remitting, secondary progressive and progressive-relapsing multiple sclerosis. Overall study findings and caveats: Controls had lower frequencies than patients of about five TRBV segments, which included TRBV5-6, TRBV5-1 and TRBV20-1. By F measure, samples from a shared preparation batch strongly co-clustered. Multiple sclerosis was associated with a significant reduction in normalized Chao1 diversity relative to controls.

Each TCR beta cDNA library carried unique molecular identifiers. The T cell input of 1 to 10 million gave a few hundred thousand cDNA molecules. TCRdb independently ran MiXCR on the PCR reads; one entry per CDR3 protein. Here the sample spans fewer than 700,000 distinct CDR3 sequences, 40% to 50% being singletons. CDR1 is DFQATT, CDR2 SNEGSKA, per germline (reference sequence). V was trimmed by 5 bases and J by 6 bases, leaving 17 bases between them. This CDR3 region has 13 residues. The chain employs TRBV20-1 and TRBJ2-7, with a possible D match to TRBD1 (6 bases). The clonotype comes from a girl aged 10 to 17 with multiple sclerosis. The specimen was blood. The CDR3 spells CSAHPGAGAEQYF. CDR3 DNA sequence: TGCAGTGCTCATCCCGGGGCAGGGGCCGAGCAGTACTTC.